One and the same sample provided the 28 T cell receptor beta chains below, sequenced in a study of blood T cell repertoires in COVID-19. Profiling relied on immunoSEQ multiplex PCR, and the TCRdb table lists in-frame clones only, not all of them. The sample shows about 250,000 clones, roughly 85% of them seen only once. Sequenced material: PBMCs or T cells enriched from blood (not recorded which). The receptors derive from a man aged 35 to 55 who had been exposed to COVID-19.

This clone was detected only a few times. The gene calls are TRBV25-1 and TRBJ1-6, with D possibly being TRBD1 (5 bases). Trimming stripped 6 bases from V and 4 bases from J, with 19 bases between. This CDR3 has 17 amino acids. Germline V gene sequence: CDR1 MGHDK, CDR2 SYGVNS. The CDR3 here is CASSRVASSEYNSPLHF. The CDR3 DNA reads as TGTGCCAGCAGCAGGGTTGCCTCGTCTGAATATAATTCACCCCTCCACTTT.

The J gene is TRBJ2-1, the V gene TRBV11-3; D possibly corresponds to TRBD2 (6 bases). The CDR3 extends over 13 amino acids. In germline, CDR1 is SGHNT, CDR2 YENEEA. Trimming left V 2 bases short and J 13 bases short, with 15 bases between. The CDR3 DNA reads TGTGCCAGCAGCTTACACCTTGGGACTCGTCAGTTCTTC. It encodes CASSLHLGTRQFF.

The V gene is TRBV9, the J gene TRBJ1-1; possibly TRBD1 for D (5 bases). The CDR3 spans 14 residues. V shed 0 bases and J shed 4 bases, with 10 bases lying between them. Germline-derived CDR1 and CDR2 are SGDLS and YYNGEE. The CDR3 reads CASSVARTFTEAFF. DNA for the CDR3: TGTGCCAGCAGCGTAGCTCGGACATTCACTGAAGCTTTCTTT.

The J gene is TRBJ2-7, the V gene TRBV29-1, with D possibly TRBD1 on 6 matching bases. V lost 3 bases and J lost 0, with 9 bases in between. Germline loops: CDR1 SQVTM, CDR2 ANQGSEA. The CDR3 has 13 residues. The CDR3 nucleotides read TGCAGCGTTGAGAGGGACAACTCCTACGAGCAGTACTTC. Translation gives CSVERDNSYEQYF.

This rearrangement joins TRBV29-1 to TRBJ2-3; no clear D. CDR3 size: 17 residues. Germline V gene sequence: CDR1 SQVTM, CDR2 ANQGSEA. Trimming removed 5 bases from V and 1 base from J, with 22 bases in between. The CDR3, as DNA: TGCAGCGTTAACTCCCTCATCCGTGGTCAGGGCACAGATACGCAGTATTTT. As protein: CSVNSLIRGQGTDTQYF.

The V and J genes are TRBV18 and TRBJ1-3, with D possibly matching TRBD1 (6 bases). Trimming removed 3 bases at V and 0 bases at J, with 18 bases between. Germline CDR1 is KGHSH and CDR2 is LQKENI. The CDR3 contains 18 residues. In DNA form, the CDR3 reads TGTGCCAGCTCACCTTTTGCGACAGGCATTTCCTCTGGAAACACCATATATTTT. This translates into CASSPFATGISSGNTIYF.

V gene TRBV11-3 combines with J gene TRBJ2-7; unclear D gene. This CDR3 has 15 amino acids. Germline CDR1 reads SGHNT; CDR2 reads YENEEA. V lost 2 bases, J lost 3 bases, and 14 bases lay in between. CDR3 loop: CASSLFFAVYYEQYF. In DNA, the CDR3 is TGTGCCAGCAGCTTATTTTTCGCCGTCTACTACGAGCAGTACTTC.

The rearrangement uses TRBV30 and TRBJ1-4; 8 nucleotides align to TRBD1. Germline V gives CDR1 GTSNPN, CDR2 SVGIG (reference sequence). V lost 4 bases and J lost 12; bases outside the gene matches: 16. The CDR3 sequence is 15 residues long. The CDR3 is CAWIRIRDRRLELFF. CDR3 DNA sequence: TGTGCCTGGATTAGAATCCGGGACAGGCGGCTAGAACTGTTTTTT.

This clone was seen only a few times. The genes are TRBV7-9 and TRBJ2-7; 8 bases are a match to TRBD1. The ends lost 7 bases at V and 1 base at J; junction bases unmatched: 6. This CDR3 spans 14 amino acids. Germline loops: CDR1 SEHNR, CDR2 FQNEAQ (reference sequence). CDR3 loop: CASNDGTGSYEQYF. CDR3 nucleotides: TGTGCCAGCAACGACGGGACAGGTTCCTACGAGCAGTACTTC.

The chain links TRBV6-1 to TRBJ1-2; TRBD1 matches at 8 bases. The germline CDR1 and CDR2 sequences are MNHNS and SASEGT. The CDR3 loop spans 13 amino acids. Losses at the gene ends were 3 bases for V and 7 bases for J; bases not matched to a gene: 4. The CDR3 loop reads CASSEDRVFGYTF. In nucleotides, the CDR3 is TGTGCCAGCAGTGAGGACAGGGTGTTTGGCTACACCTTC.

This chain uses TRBV21-1 with TRBJ1-1; the table's D gene call, TRBD1, was not cross checked with the DNA. TRBV21-1 is deemed a pseudogene. The CDR3 contains 17 residues. The CDR3 region has the DNA TGTGCCAGCAGCATGGGGGACAGGGGGCGTACGAACACTGAAGCTTTCTTT. The encoded protein is CASSMGDRGRTNTEAFF.

For this clone: At one boundary the junction diverges from the germline segment, which might be a read error. J is TRBJ1-2 and V is TRBV11-2, with 9 positions matching TRBD1. This CDR3 spans 16 amino acids. Looked up from germline, CDR1 is SGHAT and CDR2 is FQNNGV. Written as DNA, the CDR3 is TGTGCCAGCAGCTTAGCGCGCCCCCCGAGGACAGGGGCGATACATTTC. Translation: CASSLARPPRTGAIHF.

The rearrangement joins TRBV21-1 to TRBJ1-2. TRBV21-1 is a pseudogene segment. The CDR3 spans 19 residues. The CDR3 loop reads CASSKALCPSLTTNYGYTF. CDR3 sequence (DNA): TGTGCCAGCAGCAAAGCGCTTTGTCCCTCTCTTACTACTAACTATGGCTACACCTTC.

The chain recombines TRBV2 with TRBJ1-4; D gene ambiguous. The CDR3 length is 13 residues. The germline V gene encodes CDR1 SNHLY and CDR2 FYNNEI. The V end lost 8 bases, the J end lost 11 bases, and 18 bases lay between the germline ends. CDR3 nucleotide sequence: TGTGCCAGCGAGGGCCCGGAGGTTGGTAAACTGTTTTTT. It yields the protein CASEGPEVGKLFF.

This clone was recorded a few times. The chain is built from TRBV9 and TRBJ1-1; a possible D gene is TRBD1 (5 bases). Trimming removed 0 bases from V and 3 bases from J, with 21 bases in between. The CDR3 consists of 18 residues. In germline, CDR1 is SGDLS, CDR2 YYNGEE. The CDR3 coding sequence is TGTGCCAGCAGCGTAGCTCGGGGGGAGGGGAGTGGGTACACTGAAGCTTTCTTT. Translation gives CASSVARGEGSGYTEAFF.

The chain recombines TRBV27 with TRBJ1-1; a weak D match, TRBD1 (6 bases). V was pared by 6 bases and J by 1 base, with 12 bases between. The CDR3 extends over 14 amino acids. Looked up from germline, CDR1 is MNHEY and CDR2 is SMNVEV (reference sequence). The CDR3 reads CASSHRVRNTEAFF. In nucleotides, the CDR3 is TGTGCCAGCAGCCACAGGGTACGGAACACTGAAGCTTTCTTT.

The chain has TRBV19 and TRBJ2-7; D not resolved. Germline-derived CDR1 and CDR2 are LNHDA and SQIVND (reference sequence). Between the trimmed V and J ends, which lost 7 bases and 5 bases, there was a span of 18 bases. The CDR3 loop spans 14 amino acids. The CDR3 region is CASTPRRIWNEQYF. The CDR3, as DNA: TGTGCCAGTACCCCAAGGAGAATTTGGAACGAGCAGTACTTC.

The chain has TRBV10-3 and TRBJ2-1; the D gene is possibly TRBD1 (7 bases). Germline values: CDR1 ENHRY, CDR2 SYGVKD. The CDR3 length is 11 residues. Trimming pared 10 bases from V and 12 bases from J, leaving 16 bases between. Written as DNA, the CDR3 is TGTGCCACCCTAAGACAGGGAGGGCAGTTCTTC. Its translation: CATLRQGGQFF.

This clone occurred a few times. The gene calls are TRBV10-3 and TRBJ1-6; D is undetermined. The germline gives CDR1 ENHRY, CDR2 SYGVKD. V gave up 3 bases and J gave up 5 bases, with 5 bases separating them. The CDR3 has 13 amino acids. The CDR3 reads CAISEPDNSPLHF. DNA of the CDR3: TGTGCCATCAGTGAACCGGATAATTCACCCCTCCACTTT.

This clone was observed a few times. V usage is TRBV7-2 and J usage is TRBJ2-3, with no clear D. CDR3 length equals 12 residues. V lost 5 bases and J lost 8, with 11 bases in between. Looked up from germline, CDR1 is SGHTA and CDR2 is FQGNSA. The CDR3 DNA reads as TGTGCCAGCAGCCATAGTACCCCTACGCAGTATTTT. It yields the protein CASSHSTPTQYF.

V usage is TRBV29-1 and J usage is TRBJ1-1, with 7 bases fitting TRBD1. V gave up 5 bases and J gave up 0 bases; unmatched junction bases: 12. Germline V gene data show CDR1 as SQVTM and CDR2 as ANQGSEA. The CDR3 consists of 16 residues. CDR3 nucleotide sequence: TGCAGCGTTCGTAATTGGGACAGCAAGTTGAACACTGAAGCTTTCTTT. Its translation: CSVRNWDSKLNTEAFF.

The chain employs TRBV7-9 and TRBJ1-2; 7 nucleotides line up with TRBD1. The CDR3 sequence is 14 residues long. V lost 5 bases and J lost 2; bases outside the gene matches: 5. Germline CDR1 is SEHNR and CDR2 is FQNEAQ (reference sequence). The CDR3, as DNA: TGTGCCAGCAGCCTGGAGACAGGGAACTATGGCTACACCTTC. It codes for CASSLETGNYGYTF.

The V and J genes are TRBV10-3 and TRBJ2-5; 9 nucleotides match TRBD2. Germline assignment: CDR1 ENHRY and CDR2 SYGVKD. This CDR3 comprises 15 residues. Unmatched junction bases numbered 4, after V lost 0 bases and J lost 5 bases. CDR3 protein: CAISESSGRMETQYF. The CDR3 nucleotides are TGTGCCATCAGTGAGTCTAGCGGGAGAATGGAGACCCAGTACTTC.

The chain's CDR3 is CASSVSGGTSYEQYF. In nucleotides, the CDR3 is TGTGCCAGCAGCGTTAGCGGTGGAACCTCCTACGAGCAGTACTTC. This sequence joins TRBV6-5 and TRBJ2-7, with D possibly TRBD2 on 6 matching bases. The CDR3 has 15 amino acids. Germline V gene sequence: CDR1 MNHEY, CDR2 SVGAGI. V lost 6 bases and J 0 bases, leaving 15 bases between the germline ends.

The chain couples TRBV5-1 to TRBJ2-5; TRBD2 might be the D (6 bases). This CDR3 spans 15 amino acids. CDR1 is SGHRS and CDR2 is YFSETQ in the germline V gene. Between the trimmed V and J ends, which lost 4 bases and 2 bases, there was a span of 15 bases. CDR3 nucleotide sequence: TGCGCCAGCAGCATCTCAGGTGGGGGGCAAGAGACCCAGTACTTC. Translating it yields CASSISGGGQETQYF.

The genes are TRBV9 and TRBJ1-3, with D hard to call. Trimming left V 0 bases short and J 0 bases short, with 10 bases between. This CDR3 spans 16 amino acids. From germline, CDR1 is SGDLS and CDR2 YYNGEE. The CDR3 is CASSVDNMYSGNTIYF. As DNA, the CDR3 is TGTGCCAGCAGCGTAGACAACATGTACTCTGGAAACACCATATATTTT.

The gene calls are TRBV5-1 and TRBJ1-6, with TRBD1 matching over 7 bases. In germline, CDR1 is SGHRS, CDR2 YFSETQ. The CDR3 is 15 amino acids. Germline trimming cut 0 bases from V and 5 bases from J; bases unmatched to any gene: 2. CDR3 residues: CASSLGGTDNSPLHF. The CDR3 region has the DNA TGCGCCAGCAGCTTGGGGGGGACAGATAATTCACCCCTCCACTTT.

DNA of the CDR3: TGTGCCAGCAGCTCCTCGACAGCTGCTGAAGCTTTCTTT. Translating gives CASSSSTAAEAFF. V is TRBV7-3 and J is TRBJ1-1; tentative D call: TRBD1 (5 bases). The CDR3 spans 13 residues. V shed 4 bases and J shed 6 bases, with 12 bases lying between them. Germline assignment: CDR1 SGHTA and CDR2 FQGTGA.